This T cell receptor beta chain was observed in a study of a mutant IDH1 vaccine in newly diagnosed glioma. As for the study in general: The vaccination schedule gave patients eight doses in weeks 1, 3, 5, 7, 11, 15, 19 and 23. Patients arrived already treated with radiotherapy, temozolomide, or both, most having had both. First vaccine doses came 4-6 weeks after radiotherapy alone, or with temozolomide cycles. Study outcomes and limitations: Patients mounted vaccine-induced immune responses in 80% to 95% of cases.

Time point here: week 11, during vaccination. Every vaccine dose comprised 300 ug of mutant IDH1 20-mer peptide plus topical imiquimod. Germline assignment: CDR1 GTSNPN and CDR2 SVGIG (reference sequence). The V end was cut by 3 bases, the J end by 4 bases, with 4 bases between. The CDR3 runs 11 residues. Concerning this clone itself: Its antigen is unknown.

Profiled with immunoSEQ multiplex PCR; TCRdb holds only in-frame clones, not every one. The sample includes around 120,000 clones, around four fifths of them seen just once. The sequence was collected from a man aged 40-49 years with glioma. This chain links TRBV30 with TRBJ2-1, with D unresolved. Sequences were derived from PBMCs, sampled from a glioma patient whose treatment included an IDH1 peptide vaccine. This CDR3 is CAWRAYNEQFF. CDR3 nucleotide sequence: TGTGCCTGGAGAGCATACAATGAGCAGTTCTTC.